This paragraph reports one TCR beta chain. Its binding antigen is unknown. No base quality information exists; no much larger clone differs at one position. From cysteine to phenylalanine, the CDR3 is 13 amino acids long. The kept DNA is CDR3 alone, 39 bases in frame from the first base. V is cut by 5 bases and J by 1 base, and the space between the germline ends is 8 bases. For CDR1 and CDR2, the germline V gene lists SGHTA and FQGNSA. The receptor library was made with the immunoSEQ multiplex PCR assay. In most patients, genomic DNA was isolated using the Qiagen DNeasy Blood and Tissue Kit and sent frozen to Adaptive Biotechnologies for TCR sequencing. For most patients, high-throughput TCR-beta CDR3 sequencing of genomic DNA was performed by Adaptive Biotechnologies. The paper's data handling went like this. Adaptive's ImmunoSEQ software was the source of the TCR sequencing data for over 15 patients, while three other patients were processed with MiXCR and VDJtools. CD4 versus CD8 sorting errors were corrected by removing sequences found in both subsets at a frequency ratio below 5:1. CDR3 nucleotide sequences shared between donor and recipient were removed because their origin could not be assigned. To count as alloreactive, a clone needed at least 2-fold expansion over unstimulated cells and a minimum CFSE-low frequency of 0.002% (template counts) or 0.001% (read counts). A clone was considered mappable if detected in the sequenced pre-transplant spleen, lymph node, or MLR CFSE-low populations of the donor or recipient. The cumulative frequency of alloreactive clones was calculated as a percentage of all sequences, weighted by copy number. TCRdb mirrors the immuneACCESS table, restricted to in-frame sequences. Some clones are absent from its copies; in checked studies, under half trace to an unresolved V gene, and the reason for the others is unknown. V, J and clone size were drawn from that table, and D and trimming were deduced from the DNA. The sample yields about 88,000 clones; approximately 94% were counted once. Approximately 0.19% of the sample belongs to the ten largest clones.

This entry comes from a study of graft-versus-host responses after intestinal transplantation (TCRdb year 2021). For the wider study: Multivisceral, liver-intestinal, or isolated intestinal transplants were received by the recipients. Every recipient was given anti-thymocyte globulin induction, then maintenance tacrolimus and steroids for approximately 3 years. After intestinal transplantation, graft-versus-host and host-versus-graft alloreactive T cell clones in the graft, circulation and bone marrow were tracked using bulk TCR-beta CDR3 sequencing. Alloreactive clones were identified by sequencing pre-transplant mixed lymphocyte reaction products and comparing these products with unstimulated pre-transplant donor and recipient T cells. The cohort enrolled some 23 intestinal transplant recipients including one retransplant, and a few patients lacking pretransplant specimens were excluded. A peak of at least 4% donor T cells among recipient peripheral blood mononuclear cells was the definition used for donor T cell macrochimerism. Rather than being sequenced by the commercial service, samples from three later patients were sequenced in-house on an Illumina MiSeq and processed with MiXCR.

The time point label on this specimen signifies: cells obtained before transplantation from donor or recipient. CD3+CD4+ and CD3+CD8+ populations were FACS-sorted from unstimulated pre-transplant donor and recipient cells taken from spleen or lymph nodes. General findings and caveats noted by the study authors: GvH clones were detected in recipient bone marrow, and some appeared earlier in ileal mucosa or blood, consistent with an intestinal mucosal origin. Early after transplant, peak levels of circulating GvH clones were associated with declines in HvG clones. High GvH to HvG T cell clonal ratios were observed in the allografts of patients with donor T cell macrochimerism. The relatively low number and heterogeneity of intestinal transplant patients limited the conclusions.

The TCR sequence derives from a human donor who was the organ donor for an intestinal transplant. The sequencing here drew on unstimulated CD4+ T cells sorted from spleen or lymph node cells, taken before transplant. The sequence joins TRBV7-2 to TRBJ1-1; matching of 6 bases hints at TRBD1 as the D gene. The CDR3 reads as follows: CASSQDRNTEAFF. The DNA reads as follows: TGTGCCAGCAGCCAGGACAGGAACACTGAAGCTTTCTTT.